The text below deals with one T cell receptor beta chain. There are a few counts of this clonotype. The antigen it binds to is not known. The sample holds no much larger clone one base away, and base qualities are not on file. CDR1 and CDR2 are drawn from the germline V gene (reference sequence): SEHNR, FQNEAQ. Here V drops 5 bases and J drops 4 bases, and the junction holds 16 bases not matched to any gene. The CDR3 runs 17 residues from the cysteine to the phenylalanine. Of the read, only the CDR3 DNA is kept; its 51 bases are in frame from base 1. To demonstrate the VDJtools post-analysis software, the study profiled TCR beta repertoires from the peripheral blood of around 13 young patients with multiple sclerosis. Multiple sclerosis patients were children and adolescents aged about 6 to 16 years. This sample is part of a study of post-analysis software for immune sequencing data (dated by TCRdb to the mid-2010s). Turning to the overall study: Recorded disease courses included relapsing-remitting, secondary progressive and progressive-relapsing multiple sclerosis, with some patients lacking subtype annotation. A subset of samples was prepared in parallel using single-end sample barcoding, then pooled and co-amplified after Illumina adapter ligation. Patient repertoires were compared against roughly 10 previously published healthy control repertoires from donors aged 6 to 25 years. The study at large found these results: Patients showed significantly higher frequencies than controls for a handful of TRBV segments, among them TRBV5-6, TRBV5-1 and TRBV20-1. The control group was slightly older than the multiple sclerosis patient group. Direct clustering with F measure revealed strong co-clustering of samples prepared in the same batch, which led to a batch-effect correction. Compared with controls, multiple sclerosis patients had significantly lower normalized Chao1 diversity, a finding suggesting substantial peripheral T-cell clonal expansion.

Library creation used PCR. The run used an Illumina HiSeq 2500. To reduce PCR and sequencing biases, unique molecular identifiers were built into the TCR beta cDNA libraries. Per 1 to 10 million input T cells, approximately 500,000 cDNA molecules were obtained, such that each molecule approximated one T cell. The same protocol used for the earlier healthy control dataset was applied to prepare and sequence the patient libraries. Within a given batch, samples were prepared together, multiplexed and sequenced on the same HiSeq lane. The authors' analysis ran thus. MIGEC handled the raw barcoded reads, throwing out single-read molecular identifier groups before consensus assembly and CDR3 extraction. Clonotype tables were post-analysed with VDJtools, normalizing diversity by down-sampling all datasets to the smallest sample size. To correct batch-related cross-sample contamination, repertoire overlap clustering matched CDR3 amino acid sequences but not nucleotide sequences. Clones were called with MiXCR by TCRdb after fastp trimmed the public reads at Q25, and only in-frame beta chains were retained. Each record represents a unique CDR3 protein, reported with the most common genes and DNA among its rows. Here the V and J calls rest on TCRdb's processing, not on the authors' analysis. This sample comprises hundreds of thousands of distinct CDR3 sequences, roughly 27% of them detected only once. Roughly 0.53% of the sample is held by the ten biggest clonotypes.

The chain uses TRBV7-9 and TRBJ2-5; TRBD2 lines up with 7 middle nucleotides. This TCR was sampled from a girl aged 10 to 17 with multiple sclerosis. The specimen was blood. The CDR3 in this case is CASSPRASGDQAETQYF. The DNA sequence is as follows: TGTGCCAGCAGCCCTCGGGCCAGCGGGGACCAAGCAGAGACCCAGTACTTC.